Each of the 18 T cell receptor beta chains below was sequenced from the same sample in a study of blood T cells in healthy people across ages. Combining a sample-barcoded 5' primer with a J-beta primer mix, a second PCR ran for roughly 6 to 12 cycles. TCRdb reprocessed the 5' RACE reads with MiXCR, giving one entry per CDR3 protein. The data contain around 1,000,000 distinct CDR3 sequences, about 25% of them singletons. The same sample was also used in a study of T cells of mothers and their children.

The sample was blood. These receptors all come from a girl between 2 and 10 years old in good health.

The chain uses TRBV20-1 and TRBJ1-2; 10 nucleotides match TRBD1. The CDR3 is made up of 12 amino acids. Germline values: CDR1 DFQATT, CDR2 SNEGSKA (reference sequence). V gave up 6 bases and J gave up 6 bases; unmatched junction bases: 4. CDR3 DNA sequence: TGCAGTGCCCAGGGACAGGGGCATGGCTACACCTTC. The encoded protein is CSAQGQGHGYTF.

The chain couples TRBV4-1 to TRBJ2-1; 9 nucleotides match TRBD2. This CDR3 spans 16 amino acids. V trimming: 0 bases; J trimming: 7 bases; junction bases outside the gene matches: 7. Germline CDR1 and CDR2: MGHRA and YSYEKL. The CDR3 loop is CASSQDRLAAGNEQFF. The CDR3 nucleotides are TGCGCCAGCAGCCAAGATCGACTAGCGGCCGGGAATGAGCAGTTCTTC.

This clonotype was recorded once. The CDR3 coding sequence is TGTGCCAGCAGCCAAGAGACAGTTACGGTCTATGGCTACACCTTC. Translation gives CASSQETVTVYGYTF. The chain combines TRBV14 with TRBJ1-2; maybe TRBD1 (5 bases). V shed 0 bases and J shed 4 bases, with 12 bases lying between them. Germline V gives CDR1 SGHDN, CDR2 FVKESK. The CDR3 spans 15 residues. Supplemented by reference TRBV14 and TRBJ1-2, the full variable domain reads EAGVTQFPSHSVIEKGQTVTLRCDPISGHDNLYWYRRVMGKEIKFLLHFVKESKQDESGMPNNRFLAERTGGTYSTLKVQPAELEDSGVYFCASSQETVTVYGYTFGSGTRLTVV.

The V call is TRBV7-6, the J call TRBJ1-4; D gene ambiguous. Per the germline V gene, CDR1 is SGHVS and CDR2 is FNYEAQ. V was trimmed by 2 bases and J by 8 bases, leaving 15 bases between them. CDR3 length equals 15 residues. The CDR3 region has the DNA TGTGCCAGCAGCTTACTCGCCTCTGCCGTCGAAAAACTGTTTTTT. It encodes CASSLLASAVEKLFF.

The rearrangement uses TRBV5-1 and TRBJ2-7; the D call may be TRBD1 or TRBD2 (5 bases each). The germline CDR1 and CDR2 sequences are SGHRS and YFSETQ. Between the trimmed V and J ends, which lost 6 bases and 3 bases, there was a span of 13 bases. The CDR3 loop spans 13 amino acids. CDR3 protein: CASKEGDDYEQYF. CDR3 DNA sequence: TGCGCCAGCAAGGAAGGGGACGACTACGAGCAGTACTTC.

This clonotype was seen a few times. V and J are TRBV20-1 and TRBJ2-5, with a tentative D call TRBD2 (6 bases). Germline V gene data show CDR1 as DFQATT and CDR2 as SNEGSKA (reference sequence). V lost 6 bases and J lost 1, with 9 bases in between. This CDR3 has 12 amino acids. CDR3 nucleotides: TGCAGTGCAACGACTAGCCAAGAGACCCAGTACTTC. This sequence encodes CSATTSQETQYF.

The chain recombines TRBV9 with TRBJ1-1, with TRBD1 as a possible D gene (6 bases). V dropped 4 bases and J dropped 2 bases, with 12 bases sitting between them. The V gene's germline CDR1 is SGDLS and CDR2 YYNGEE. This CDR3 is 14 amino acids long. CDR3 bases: TGTGCCAGCAGCTCGAGACAGGATAACACTGAAGCTTTCTTT. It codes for CASSSRQDNTEAFF.

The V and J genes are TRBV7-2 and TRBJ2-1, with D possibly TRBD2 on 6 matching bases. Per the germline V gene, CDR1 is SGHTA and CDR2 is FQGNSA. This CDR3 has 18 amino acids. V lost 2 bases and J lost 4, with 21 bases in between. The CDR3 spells CASSLLEPNREPYNEQFF. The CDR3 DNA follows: TGTGCCAGCAGCTTATTAGAGCCGAACCGGGAGCCATACAATGAGCAGTTCTTC.

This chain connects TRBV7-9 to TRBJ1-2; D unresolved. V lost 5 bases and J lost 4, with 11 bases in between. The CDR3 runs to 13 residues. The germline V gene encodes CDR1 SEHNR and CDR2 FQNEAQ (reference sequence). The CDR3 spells CASSGSQAYGYTF. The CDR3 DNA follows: TGTGCCAGCAGCGGGAGTCAAGCCTATGGCTACACCTTC.

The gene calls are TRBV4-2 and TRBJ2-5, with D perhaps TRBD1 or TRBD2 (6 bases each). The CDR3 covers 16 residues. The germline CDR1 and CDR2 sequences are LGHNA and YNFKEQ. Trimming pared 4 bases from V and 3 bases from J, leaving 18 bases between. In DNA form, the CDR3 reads TGTGCCAGCAGCCTCCAAGGGGGGCAGGGCAAAGAGACCCAGTACTTC. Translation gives CASSLQGGQGKETQYF.

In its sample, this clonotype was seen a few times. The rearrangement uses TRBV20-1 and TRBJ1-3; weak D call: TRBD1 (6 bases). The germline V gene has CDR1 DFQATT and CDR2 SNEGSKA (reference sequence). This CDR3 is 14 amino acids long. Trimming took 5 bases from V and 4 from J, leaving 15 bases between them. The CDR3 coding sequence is TGCAGTGCTGGAGTCAGGGGAGACGGAAACACCATATATTTT. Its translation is CSAGVRGDGNTIYF.

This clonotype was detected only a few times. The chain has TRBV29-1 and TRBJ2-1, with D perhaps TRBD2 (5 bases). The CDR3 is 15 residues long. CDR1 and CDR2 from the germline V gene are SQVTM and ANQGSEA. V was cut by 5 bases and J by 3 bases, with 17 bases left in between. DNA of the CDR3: TGCAGCGTTTTAGGAGTGGATCGGGGCTACAATGAGCAGTTCTTC. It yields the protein CSVLGVDRGYNEQFF.

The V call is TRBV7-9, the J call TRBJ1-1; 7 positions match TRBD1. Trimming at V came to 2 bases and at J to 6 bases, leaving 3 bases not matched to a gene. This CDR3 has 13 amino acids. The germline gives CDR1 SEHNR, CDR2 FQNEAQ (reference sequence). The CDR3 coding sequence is TGTGCCAGCAGCTTACAGGGGGATGCTGAAGCTTTCTTT. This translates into CASSLQGDAEAFF.

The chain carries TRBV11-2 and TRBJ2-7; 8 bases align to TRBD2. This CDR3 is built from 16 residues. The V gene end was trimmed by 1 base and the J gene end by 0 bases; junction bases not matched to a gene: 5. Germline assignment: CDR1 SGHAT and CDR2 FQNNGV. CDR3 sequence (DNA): TGTGCCAGCAGCTTAGGCTGGGGGACTAGCTCCTACGAGCAGTACTTC. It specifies CASSLGWGTSSYEQYF.

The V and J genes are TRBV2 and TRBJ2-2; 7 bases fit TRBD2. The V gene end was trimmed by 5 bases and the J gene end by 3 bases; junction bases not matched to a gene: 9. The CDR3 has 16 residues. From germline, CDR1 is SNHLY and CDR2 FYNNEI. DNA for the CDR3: TGTGCCAGCAGTAGGACGGGGGGAAGCTACACCGGGGAGCTGTTTTTT. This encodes CASSRTGGSYTGELFF.

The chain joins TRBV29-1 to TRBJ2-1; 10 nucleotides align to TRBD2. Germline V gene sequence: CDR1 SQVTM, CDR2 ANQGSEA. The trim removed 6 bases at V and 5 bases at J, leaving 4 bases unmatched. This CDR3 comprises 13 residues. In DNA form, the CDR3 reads TGCAGCGTCGGGACTAGCGTCGACAATGAGCAGTTCTTC. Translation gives CSVGTSVDNEQFF.

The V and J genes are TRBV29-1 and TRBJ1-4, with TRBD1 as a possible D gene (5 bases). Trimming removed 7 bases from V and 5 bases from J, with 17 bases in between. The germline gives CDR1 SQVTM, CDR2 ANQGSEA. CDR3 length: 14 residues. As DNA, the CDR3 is TGCAGCGCGACGACAAGGGGAAAGAATGAAAAACTGTTTTTT. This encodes CSATTRGKNEKLFF.

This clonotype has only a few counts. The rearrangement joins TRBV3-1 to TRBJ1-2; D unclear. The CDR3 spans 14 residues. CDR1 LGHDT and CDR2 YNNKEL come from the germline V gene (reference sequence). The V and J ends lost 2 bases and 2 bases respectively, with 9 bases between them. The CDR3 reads CASSQRELNYGYTF. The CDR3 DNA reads TGTGCCAGCAGCCAACGGGAGCTAAACTATGGCTACACCTTC.